This is a list of T cell receptor beta chains from one sample in a study of post-analysis software for immune sequencing data. TCRdb recomputed calls from the PCR reads with MiXCR, one row per CDR3 protein. The sample has 820,000 or so distinct CDR3 sequences, around 53% seen once. Sequencing used blood. The receptors were sampled from a girl aged 10-17 years with multiple sclerosis. The CDR3 runs from the conserved cysteine through the conserved F or W. The order of the fields is V gene, J gene, D gene, CDR3 length, clone size, CDR3 DNA, CDR3 protein. The D gene is left open where the match is weak. The size entry is marked missing in some rows and otherwise reads once, few, many or a size class.

TRBV4-1,TRBJ1-2,.,17,.,TGCGCCAGCAGCCAAGAAAGCCCAGGGACGGGCCGATATGGCTACACCTTC,CASSQESPGTGRYGYTF
TRBV5-1,TRBJ1-2,.,17,.,TGCGCCAGCAGCTTGTGGGCCCCTCGGACGGTGGACTATGGCTACACCTTC,CASSLWAPRTVDYGYTF
TRBV7-3,TRBJ2-1,TRBD2,17,.,TGTGCCAGCAGCCCTATCGCTAGCGGGAGAGGGGACAATGAGCAGTTCTTC,CASSPIASGRGDNEQFF
TRBV27,TRBJ1-5,.,16,few,TGTGCCAGCAGTCCTGGGACTATACTTGGCAATCAGCCCCAGCATTTT,CASSPGTILGNQPQHF
TRBV4-1,TRBJ2-4,.,12,few,TGCGCCAGCAGCCACGTCGCAGGGAAGCAGTACTTC,CASSHVAGKQYF
TRBV7-3,TRBJ2-6,.,15,.,TGTGCCAGCAGCGGCATTCAACAGGGTTCCAACGTCCTGACTTTC,CASSGIQQGSNVLTF
TRBV7-3,TRBJ2-1,TRBD2,15,.,TGTGCCAGCAGTAATAGCGGGAGCCACTACAATGGGCAGTTCTTC,CASSNSGSHYNGQFF
TRBV20-1,TRBJ2-1,TRBD2,15,.,TGCAGTGCAGGCCTGGGACTAGCAGTGGGCAATGAGCAGTTCTTC,CSAGLGLAVGNEQFF
TRBV29-1,TRBJ2-5,.,13,.,TGCAGCGTTGACCTGATCTTCCAAGAGACCCAGTACTTC,CSVDLIFQETQYF
TRBV6-2/TRBV6-3,TRBJ2-5,.,18,.,TGTGCCAGCAACCCTCGGTTTGTCCTAGCGAATCTTCGGAAGACCCAGTACTTC,CASNPRFVLANLRKTQYF
TRBV29-1,TRBJ2-1,TRBD2,14,many,TGCAGCGTGGACTCTAGCGGGATCTACAATGAGCAGTTCTTC,CSVDSSGIYNEQFF
TRBV3-1,TRBJ1-2,.,14,.,TGTGCCAGCAGCCATGTCGACAGTAACTATGGCTACACCTTC,CASSHVDSNYGYTF
TRBV5-1,TRBJ1-2,.,12,.,TGCGCCAGCAGCTTCCCCCCAGATGGCTACACCTTC,CASSFPPDGYTF
TRBV7-9,TRBJ2-7,.,16,few,TGTGCCAGCAGCCCGTCCCCCACTAGTGCGGCCTACGAGCAGTACTTC,CASSPSPTSAAYEQYF
TRBV12-3/TRBV12-4,TRBJ1-6,.,13,.,TGTGCCAGCAGTTTAAGTCTGAATTCACCCCTCCACTTT,CASSLSLNSPLHF
TRBV29-1,TRBJ1-5,.,13,few,TGCAGCGTTGAAGTAGGAGGAGGACAGCCCCAGCATTTT,CSVEVGGGQPQHF
TRBV7-2,TRBJ2-1,.,14,.,TGTGCCAGCAGCTTCGGGACAAACAACAATGAGCAGTTCTTC,CASSFGTNNNEQFF
TRBV6-5,TRBJ2-3,.,16,.,TGTGCCAGCAGTTATTCGGGACCCACAGTTCCAGATACGCAGTATTTT,CASSYSGPTVPDTQYF
TRBV20-1,TRBJ2-1,TRBD2,15,.,TGCAGTGCTAGAACGTACCTGGGGGGGTACAATGAGCAGTTCTTC,CSARTYLGGYNEQFF
TRBV29-1,TRBJ2-1,.,14,few,TGCAGCGTTGAAGGGAAGCGGAATAACAATGAGCAGTTCTTC,CSVEGKRNNNEQFF
TRBV7-2,TRBJ2-3,TRBD2,15,.,TGTGCCAGCAGCAAGACCGGGGGGGTCACAGATACGCAGTATTTT,CASSKTGGVTDTQYF
TRBV9,TRBJ2-5,TRBD1,17,.,TGTGCCAGCAGCACCACACCTCGACAGGGGGCAGAAGAGACCCAGTACTTC,CASSTTPRQGAEETQYF
TRBV29-1,TRBJ2-4,.,15,.,TGCAGCGTTGAAGGTCTGGGACTAGCCAAAAACATTCAGTACTTC,CSVEGLGLAKNIQYF
TRBV6-1,TRBJ2-1,.,13,few,TGTGCCAGCACCACCGGGCCGGGCAATGAGCAGTTCTTC,CASTTGPGNEQFF
TRBV29-1,TRBJ2-7,.,11,few,TGCAGCGTTGAGTGGGGGGTCGAGCAGTACTTC,CSVEWGVEQYF
TRBV2,TRBJ2-7,.,13,.,TGTGCCAGCTGGGACGGGCGCTCCTACGAGCAGTACTTC,CASWDGRSYEQYF
TRBV20-1,TRBJ2-7,TRBD1,14,.,TGCAGTGCTAGCGAGGCGGACAGGCCCTACGAGCAGTACTTC,CSASEADRPYEQYF
TRBV20-1,TRBJ2-1,.,14,.,TGCAGTGCTTCCTCAGTCCCCTCCTACGGTGAGCAGTTCTTC,CSASSVPSYGEQFF
TRBV10-3,TRBJ2-7,.,15,.,TGTGCCATCAGTCGGGCTGAGAAGGGCTCGGCCGAGCAGTACTTC,CAISRAEKGSAEQYF
TRBV5-1,TRBJ2-1,.,16,.,TGCGCCAGCAGCTTGGCCCGTAGACTGGGGGGAGATGAGCAGTTCTTC,CASSLARRLGGDEQFF
TRBV7-6,TRBJ2-7,TRBD2,18,.,TGTGCCAGCAGCCCTAGGACTAGCGGGAGGGACGCCTCCTACGAGCAGTACTTC,CASSPRTSGRDASYEQYF
TRBV13,TRBJ2-4,.,17,.,TGTGCCAGCAGCCCCCCCCGGTCCCTGGAGGCCAAAAACATTCAGTACTTC,CASSPPRSLEAKNIQYF
TRBV18,TRBJ2-7,.,14,.,TGTGCCAGCTCTCAGGAAAAAGACAGGTACGAGCAGTACTTC,CASSQEKDRYEQYF
TRBV7-9,TRBJ2-1,.,14,once,TGTGCCAGCACCCCGATAGGGGGCTACAATGAGCAGTTCTTC,CASTPIGGYNEQFF
TRBV29-1,TRBJ2-7,TRBD1,16,once,TGCAGCGCCAAAGTCCGGGACAGGGGAGGATCCTACGAGCAGTACTTC,CSAKVRDRGGSYEQYF
TRBV4-1,TRBJ2-7,TRBD1,16,few,TGCGCCAGCAGCCAAGATACAGGGGGTTCCTCCTACGAGCAGTACTTC,CASSQDTGGSSYEQYF
TRBV20-1,TRBJ1-1,.,12,.,TGCAGTGCTTACAGGACAGCAGTTGAAGCTTTCTTT,CSAYRTAVEAFF
TRBV2,TRBJ2-5,.,13,few,TGTGCCAGCAGTCCCCACGGTCAAGAGACCCAGTACTTC,CASSPHGQETQYF
TRBV27,TRBJ2-7,.,13,.,TGTGCCAGCAGTTTCGCGTCGTGGGGCGAGCAGTACTTC,CASSFASWGEQYF
TRBV3-1,TRBJ1-2,.,14,.,TGTGCCAGCAGCCCGCCGAGCGGGGTTTCGGGCTACACCTTC,CASSPPSGVSGYTF
TRBV20-1,TRBJ2-5,.,13,.,TGCAGTGCCCCCCGGGGCAGGGGAGAGACCCAGTACTTC,CSAPRGRGETQYF
TRBV7-2,TRBJ1-5,.,13,once,TGTGCCAGCAGCCCTCTTCCGGGTCAGCCCCAGCATTTT,CASSPLPGQPQHF
TRBV6-5,TRBJ2-5,TRBD2,11,.,TGTGCCAGCAGCACGGGGGGAACCCAGTACTTC,CASSTGGTQYF